This section outlines one TCR beta chain sequence together with its context. This sample was included in a study of blood T cell repertoires in COVID-19. Study details: The United States, Italy and Spain supplied acute and convalescent COVID-19 samples.

Some clones are missing from TCRdb's copy, which holds only in-frame ones; the method was immunoSEQ multiplex PCR. The sample contains about 180,000 clones, 75% to 85% of which appear only once. The CDR3 spans 15 residues. V dropped 5 bases and J dropped 5; count of bases not matched to a gene: 7. Looked up from germline, CDR1 is SGHTA and CDR2 is FQGNSA. The chain combines TRBV7-2 with TRBJ2-1; 9 bases map to TRBD1. The sequencing sample was made of peripheral blood. The TCR originated in a human donor in a cohort sampled during active COVID-19. For the CDR3, the DNA is TGTGCCAGCAGCCCCGGGACAGGGTTTAACAATGAGCAGTTCTTC. Protein sequence: CASSPGTGFNNEQFF.